Below, one TCR beta chain is given with its context. Mismatch with germline at one junction end may stem from a read error. This sample was taken from a study of neurological immune-mediated disorders. TCRdb re-called the 5' RACE reads with MiXCR, one entry per CDR3 protein. The data contain under 75,000 distinct CDR3 sequences, 3% to 3.5% of them singletons. The sequence was obtained from a woman aged 60-75 years with multiple sclerosis. The sequencing sample was made of PBMCs.

DNA for the CDR3: TGTGCCAGCAGCTTTGGTGCCTTGGAGACCCAGAATTTT. It encodes CASSFGALETQNF. The gene calls are TRBV7-2 and TRBJ1-5, with D hard to call. The CDR3 length is 13 residues. In germline, CDR1 is SGHTA, CDR2 FQGNSA. The full variable domain, in which reference TRBV7-2 and TRBJ1-5 provide the parts outside the CDR3, is GAGVSQSPSNKVTEKGKDVELRCDPISGHTALYWYRQSLGQGLEFLIYFQGNSAPDKSGLPSDRFSAERTGGSVSTLTIQRTQQEDSAVYLCASSFGALETQNFGDGTRLSIL.